This TCR beta chain is drawn from a study of human CD8 memory T cell subsets. Overall study findings and caveats: While effector memory cells differed, stem-like memory and precursor exhausted T cells had similarly high diversity.

The CDR3 consists of 20 residues. Germline V lookup: CDR1 SGHVS, CDR2 FNYEAQ. UMI-labeled 5' RACE was used, and it produced the TCR beta libraries. Reprocessing the 5' RACE reads, TCRdb reports a single entry for every CDR3 protein and omits DNA. The sample features 15,000 to 20,000 distinct CDR3 sequences, with approximately 5.5% in its top ten. According to its frequency, this clonotype is medium-sized (0.01 to 0.1%). The antigen remains unidentified. Sequencing used CD8+ stem-like memory T cells (TSCM and TCM) sorted from PBMCs. As to subset: stem-like memory CD8 T cells (TSTEM), CCR7+ PD-1- TIGIT-. This receptor was obtained from a human donor in good health. This chain joins TRBV7-6 and TRBJ1-6; TCRdb names TRBD1, which stays unverified in the absence of DNA. The CDR3 is CASSSLPGQGMGSYNSPLHF.